The source of this TCR beta chain is a study of blood T cells in healthy people across ages. Study results and caveats: In these data, TCR beta diversity tracked strongly with naive T cell percentage.

Then a second PCR, running about 6 to 12 cycles, was carried out with a sample-barcoded 5' primer and a J-beta primer mix. MiXCR was run by TCRdb on the 5' RACE reads, yielding one entry per CDR3 protein. The table has some 780,000 distinct CDR3 sequences, about 56% seen once. Remarks on this clonotype: Its antigen is not known.

Germline V gene lookup returns CDR1 SNHLY and CDR2 FYNNEI. This CDR3 is built from 14 residues. V was clipped by 8 bases and J by 1 base, with 14 bases between them. This receptor was taken from a man aged 40-50 years in good health. The chain is built from TRBV2 and TRBJ1-2; D is ambiguous. The sequenced sample was blood. The CDR3 reads CASATGSVNYGYTF. Written as DNA, the CDR3 is TGTGCCAGCGCGACGGGATCAGTTAACTATGGCTACACCTTC.